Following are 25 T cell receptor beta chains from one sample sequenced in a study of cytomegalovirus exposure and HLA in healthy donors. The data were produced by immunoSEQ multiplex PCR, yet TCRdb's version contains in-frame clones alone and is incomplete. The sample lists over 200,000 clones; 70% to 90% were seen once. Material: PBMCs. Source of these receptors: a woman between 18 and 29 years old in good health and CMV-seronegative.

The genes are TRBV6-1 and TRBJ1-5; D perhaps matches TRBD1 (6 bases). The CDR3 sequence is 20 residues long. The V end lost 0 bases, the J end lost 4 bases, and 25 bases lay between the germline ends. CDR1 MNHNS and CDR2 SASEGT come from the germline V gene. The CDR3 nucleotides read TGTGCCAGCAGTGAAGCGCTGGTTGTCAGGGGTGGTTACGGAAATCAGCCCCAGCATTTT. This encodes CASSEALVVRGGYGNQPQHF.

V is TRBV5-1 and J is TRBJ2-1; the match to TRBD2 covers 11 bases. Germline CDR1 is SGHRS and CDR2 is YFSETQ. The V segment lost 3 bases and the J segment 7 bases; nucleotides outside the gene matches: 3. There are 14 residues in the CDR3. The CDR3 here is CASSSLAGGNEQFF. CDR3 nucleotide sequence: TGCGCCAGCAGCTCGCTAGCGGGGGGTAATGAGCAGTTCTTC.

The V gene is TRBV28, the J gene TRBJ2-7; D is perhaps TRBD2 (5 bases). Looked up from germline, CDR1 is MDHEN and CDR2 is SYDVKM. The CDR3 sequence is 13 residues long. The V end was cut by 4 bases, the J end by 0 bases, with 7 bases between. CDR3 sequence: CASSSGDSYEQYF. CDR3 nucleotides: TGTGCCAGCAGTTCCGGGGACTCCTACGAGCAGTACTTC.

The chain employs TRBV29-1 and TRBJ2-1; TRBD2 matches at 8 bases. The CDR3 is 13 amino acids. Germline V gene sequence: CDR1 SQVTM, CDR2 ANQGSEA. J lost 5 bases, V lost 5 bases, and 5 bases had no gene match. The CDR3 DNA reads TGCAGCGTTCCGGGACTAGGTAACAATGAGCAGTTCTTC. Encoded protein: CSVPGLGNNEQFF.

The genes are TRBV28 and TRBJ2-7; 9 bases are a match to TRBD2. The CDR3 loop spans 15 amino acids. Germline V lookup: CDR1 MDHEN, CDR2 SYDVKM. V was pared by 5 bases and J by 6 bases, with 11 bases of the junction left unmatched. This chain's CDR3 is CASSLAGRDLSEQYF. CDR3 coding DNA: TGTGCCAGCAGTCTAGCGGGACGAGACCTCAGCGAGCAGTACTTC.

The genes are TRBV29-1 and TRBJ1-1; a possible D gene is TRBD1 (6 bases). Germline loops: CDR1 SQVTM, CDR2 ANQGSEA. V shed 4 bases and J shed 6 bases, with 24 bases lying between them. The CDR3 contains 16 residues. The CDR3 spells CSVAGYRERSIAEAFF. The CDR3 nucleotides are TGCAGCGTTGCCGGCTACAGGGAGAGGTCTATCGCTGAAGCTTTCTTT.

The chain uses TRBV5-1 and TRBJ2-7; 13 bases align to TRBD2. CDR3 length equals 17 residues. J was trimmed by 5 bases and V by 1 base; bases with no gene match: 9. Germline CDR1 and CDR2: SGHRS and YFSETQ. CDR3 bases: TGCGCCAGCAGCTTGCTCTCAGTGACTAGCGGGAGGAACGAGCAGTACTTC. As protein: CASSLLSVTSGRNEQYF.

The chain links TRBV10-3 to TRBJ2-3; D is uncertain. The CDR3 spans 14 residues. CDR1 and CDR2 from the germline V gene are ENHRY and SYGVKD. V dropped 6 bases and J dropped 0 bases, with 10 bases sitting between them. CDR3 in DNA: TGTGCCATCAGCGCGGTCGGGAGCACAGATACGCAGTATTTT. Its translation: CAISAVGSTDTQYF.

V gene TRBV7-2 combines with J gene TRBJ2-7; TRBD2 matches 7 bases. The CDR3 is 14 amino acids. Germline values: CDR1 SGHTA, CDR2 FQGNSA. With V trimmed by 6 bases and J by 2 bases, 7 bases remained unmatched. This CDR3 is CASSSSGNAYEQYF. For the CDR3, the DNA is TGTGCCAGCAGTTCAAGCGGGAACGCCTACGAGCAGTACTTC.

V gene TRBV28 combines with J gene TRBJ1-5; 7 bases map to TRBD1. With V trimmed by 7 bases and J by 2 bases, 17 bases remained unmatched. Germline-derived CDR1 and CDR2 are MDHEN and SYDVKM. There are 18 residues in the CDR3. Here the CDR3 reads CASTEWETGTWGNQPQHF. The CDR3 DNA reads TGTGCCAGCACCGAATGGGAGACAGGGACCTGGGGCAATCAGCCCCAGCATTTT. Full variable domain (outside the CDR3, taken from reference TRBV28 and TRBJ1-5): DVKVTQSSRYLVKRTGEKVFLECVQDMDHENMFWYRQDPGLGLRLIYFSYDVKMKEKGDIPEGYSVSREKKERFSLILESASTNQTSMYLCASTEWETGTWGNQPQHFGDGTRLSIL.

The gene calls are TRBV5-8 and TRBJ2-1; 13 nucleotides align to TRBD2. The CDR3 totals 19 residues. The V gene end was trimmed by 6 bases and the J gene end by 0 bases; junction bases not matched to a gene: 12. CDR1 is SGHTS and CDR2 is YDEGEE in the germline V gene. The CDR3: CASIRSGTSGIGSYNEQFF. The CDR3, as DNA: TGTGCCAGCATCCGATCCGGGACTAGCGGGATTGGCTCCTACAATGAGCAGTTCTTC.

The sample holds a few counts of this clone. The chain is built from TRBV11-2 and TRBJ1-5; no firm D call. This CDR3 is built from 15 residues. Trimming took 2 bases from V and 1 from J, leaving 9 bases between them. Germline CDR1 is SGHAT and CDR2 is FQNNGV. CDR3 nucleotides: TGTGCCAGCAGCTTAACAGATGGCAGCAATCAGCCCCAGCATTTT. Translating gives CASSLTDGSNQPQHF.

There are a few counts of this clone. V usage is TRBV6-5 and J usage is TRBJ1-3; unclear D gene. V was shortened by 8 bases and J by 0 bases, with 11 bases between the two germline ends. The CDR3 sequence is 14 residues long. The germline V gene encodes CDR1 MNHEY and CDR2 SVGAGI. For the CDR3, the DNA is TGTGCCAGCTCTACGGGTGACTCTGGAAACACCATATATTTT. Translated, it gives CASSTGDSGNTIYF.

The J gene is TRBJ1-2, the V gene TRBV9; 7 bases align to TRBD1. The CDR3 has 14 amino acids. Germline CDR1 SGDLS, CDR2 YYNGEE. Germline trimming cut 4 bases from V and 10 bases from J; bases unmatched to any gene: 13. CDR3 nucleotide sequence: TGTGCCAGCAGCCTGACGGACAGGATCCCTGTCTACACCTTC. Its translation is CASSLTDRIPVYTF.

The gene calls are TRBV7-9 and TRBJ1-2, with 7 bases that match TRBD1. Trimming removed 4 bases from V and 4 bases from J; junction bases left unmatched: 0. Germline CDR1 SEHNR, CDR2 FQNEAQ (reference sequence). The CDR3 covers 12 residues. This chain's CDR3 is CASSSGGYGYTF. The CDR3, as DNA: TGTGCCAGCAGCTCAGGGGGCTATGGCTACACCTTC.

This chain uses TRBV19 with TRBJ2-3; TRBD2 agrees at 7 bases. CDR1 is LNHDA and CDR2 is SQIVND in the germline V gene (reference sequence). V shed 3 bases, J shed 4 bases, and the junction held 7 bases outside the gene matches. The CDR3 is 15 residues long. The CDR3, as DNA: TGTGCCAGTAGTATCCGGGTGGGGGGGGCAGATACGCAGTATTTT. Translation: CASSIRVGGADTQYF.

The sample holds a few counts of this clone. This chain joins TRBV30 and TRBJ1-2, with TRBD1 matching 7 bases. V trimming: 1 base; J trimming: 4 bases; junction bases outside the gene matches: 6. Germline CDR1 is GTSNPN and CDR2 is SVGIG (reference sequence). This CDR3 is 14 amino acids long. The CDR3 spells CAWSGQKGAYGYTF. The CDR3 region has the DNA TGTGCCTGGAGTGGTCAAAAGGGGGCCTATGGCTACACCTTC.

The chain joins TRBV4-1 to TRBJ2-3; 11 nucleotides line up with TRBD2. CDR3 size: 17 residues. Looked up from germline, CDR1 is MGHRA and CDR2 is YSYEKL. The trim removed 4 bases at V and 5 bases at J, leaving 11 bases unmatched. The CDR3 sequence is CASSPTGVAGGGDTQYF. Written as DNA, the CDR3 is TGCGCCAGCAGCCCGACCGGGGTAGCGGGAGGGGGAGATACGCAGTATTTT.

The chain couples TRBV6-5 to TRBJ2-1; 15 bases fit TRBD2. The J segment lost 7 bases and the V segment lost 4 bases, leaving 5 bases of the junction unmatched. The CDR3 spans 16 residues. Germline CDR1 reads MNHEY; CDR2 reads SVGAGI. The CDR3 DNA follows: TGTGCCAGCAGTTCCTGGACTAGCGGGAGGGTGAATGAGCAGTTCTTC. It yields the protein CASSSWTSGRVNEQFF.

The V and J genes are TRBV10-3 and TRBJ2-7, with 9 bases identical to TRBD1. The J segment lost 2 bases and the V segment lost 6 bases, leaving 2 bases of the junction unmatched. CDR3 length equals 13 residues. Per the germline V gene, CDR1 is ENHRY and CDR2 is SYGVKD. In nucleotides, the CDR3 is TGTGCCATCAGCGACAGGGGGGCCTACGAGCAGTACTTC. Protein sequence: CAISDRGAYEQYF.

In nucleotides, the CDR3 is TGTGCCAGCAGTCGGCCGGGACAGGGGACTGGGGCCAACGTCCTGACTTTC. Its protein product is CASSRPGQGTGANVLTF. The gene calls are TRBV2 and TRBJ2-6, with 10 positions matching TRBD1. The length of the CDR3 is 17 residues. Trimming cost V 5 bases and J 2 bases; bases outside gene matches: 6. The V gene's germline CDR1 is SNHLY and CDR2 FYNNEI.

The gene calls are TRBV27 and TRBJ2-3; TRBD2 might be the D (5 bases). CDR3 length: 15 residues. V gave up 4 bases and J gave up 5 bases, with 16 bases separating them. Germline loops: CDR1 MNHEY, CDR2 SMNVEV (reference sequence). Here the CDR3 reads CASSSYGVTEDTQYF. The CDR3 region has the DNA TGTGCCAGCAGTTCTTACGGGGTGACCGAAGATACGCAGTATTTT.

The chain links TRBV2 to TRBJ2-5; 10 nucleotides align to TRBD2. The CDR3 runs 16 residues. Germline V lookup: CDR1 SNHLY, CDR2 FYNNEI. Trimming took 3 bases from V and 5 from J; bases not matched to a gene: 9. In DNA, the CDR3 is TGTGCCAGCAGTGATACGGGAGCTAGCGGGAGTGAGACCCAGTACTTC. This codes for CASSDTGASGSETQYF. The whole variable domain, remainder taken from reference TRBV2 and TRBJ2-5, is EPEVTQTPSHQVTQMGQEVILRCVPISNHLYFYWYRQILGQKVEFLVSFYNNEISEKSEIFDDQFSVERPDGSNFTLKIRSTKLEDSAMYFCASSDTGASGSETQYFGPGTRLLVL.

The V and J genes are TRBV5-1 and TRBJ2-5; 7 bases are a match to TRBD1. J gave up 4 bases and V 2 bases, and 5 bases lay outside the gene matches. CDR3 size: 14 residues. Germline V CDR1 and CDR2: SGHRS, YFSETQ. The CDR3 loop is CASSFSSGGETQYF. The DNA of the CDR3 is TGCGCCAGCAGCTTTAGTTCAGGGGGAGAGACCCAGTACTTC. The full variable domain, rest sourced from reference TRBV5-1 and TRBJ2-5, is KAGVTQTPRYLIKTRGQQVTLSCSPISGHRSVSWYQQTPGQGLQFLFEYFSETQRNKGNFPGRFSGRQFSNSRSEMNVSTLELGDSALYLCASSFSSGGETQYFGPGTRLLVL.

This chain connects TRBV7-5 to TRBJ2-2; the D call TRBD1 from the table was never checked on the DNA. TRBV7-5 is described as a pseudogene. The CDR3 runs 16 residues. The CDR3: CARSSDVDTLTGELFF. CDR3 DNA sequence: TGTGCCAGAAGCTCAGACGTTGACACCCTCACCGGGGAGCTGTTTTTT.